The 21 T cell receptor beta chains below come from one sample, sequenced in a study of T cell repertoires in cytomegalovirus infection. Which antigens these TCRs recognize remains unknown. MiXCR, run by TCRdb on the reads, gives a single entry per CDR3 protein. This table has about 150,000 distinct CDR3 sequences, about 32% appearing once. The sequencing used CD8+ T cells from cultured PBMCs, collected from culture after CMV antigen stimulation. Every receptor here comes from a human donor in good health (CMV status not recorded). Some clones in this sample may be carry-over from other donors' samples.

CDR3 bases: TGTGCCAGCAGCTTTACCAGGGACGGGTACGAGCAGTACTTC. Protein product: CASSFTRDGYEQYF. The chain is built from TRBV5-6 and TRBJ2-7, with D tentatively TRBD1 or TRBD2 (5 bases each). This CDR3 is built from 14 residues. Germline lookup yields CDR1 SGHDT and CDR2 YYEEEE. With 2 bases removed from V and 4 bases from J, the gap between germline ends came to 13 bases.

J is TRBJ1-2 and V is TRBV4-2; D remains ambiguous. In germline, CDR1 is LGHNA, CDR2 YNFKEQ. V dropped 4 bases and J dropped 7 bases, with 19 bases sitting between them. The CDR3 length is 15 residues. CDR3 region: CASSPSGFTGIGYTF. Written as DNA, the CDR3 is TGTGCCAGCAGCCCAAGCGGCTTTACGGGGATTGGCTACACCTTC.

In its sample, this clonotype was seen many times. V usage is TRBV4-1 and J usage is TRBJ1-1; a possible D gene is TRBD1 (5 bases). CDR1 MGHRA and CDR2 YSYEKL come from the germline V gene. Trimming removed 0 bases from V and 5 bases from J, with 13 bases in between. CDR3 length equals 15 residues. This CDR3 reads CASSQEAGLGTEAFF. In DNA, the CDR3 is TGCGCCAGCAGCCAAGAAGCGGGACTGGGGACTGAAGCTTTCTTT.

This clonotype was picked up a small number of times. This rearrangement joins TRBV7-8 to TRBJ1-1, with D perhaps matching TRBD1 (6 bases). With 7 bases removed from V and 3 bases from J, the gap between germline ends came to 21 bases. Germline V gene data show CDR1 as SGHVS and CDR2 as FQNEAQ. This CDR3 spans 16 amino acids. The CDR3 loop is CASIDRTPQEDTEAFF. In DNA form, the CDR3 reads TGTGCCAGCATCGACAGGACACCTCAGGAGGACACTGAAGCTTTCTTT.

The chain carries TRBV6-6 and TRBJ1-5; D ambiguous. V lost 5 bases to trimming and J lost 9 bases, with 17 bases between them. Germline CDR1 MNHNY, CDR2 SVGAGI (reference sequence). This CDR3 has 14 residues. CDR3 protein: CASSLEAVGGPQHF. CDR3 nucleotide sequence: TGTGCCAGCAGTCTGGAGGCGGTAGGTGGGCCCCAGCATTTT.

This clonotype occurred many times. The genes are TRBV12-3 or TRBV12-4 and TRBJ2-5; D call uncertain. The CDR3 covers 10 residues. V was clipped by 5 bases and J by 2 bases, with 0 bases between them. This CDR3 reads CASSQETQYF. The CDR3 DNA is TGTGCCAGCAGTCAAGAGACCCAGTACTTC.

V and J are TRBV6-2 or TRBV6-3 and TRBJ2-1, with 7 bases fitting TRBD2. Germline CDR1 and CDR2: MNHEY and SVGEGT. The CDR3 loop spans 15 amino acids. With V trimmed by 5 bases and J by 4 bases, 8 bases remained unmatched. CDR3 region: CASSNKRGGYNEQFF. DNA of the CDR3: TGTGCCAGCAGTAATAAGCGGGGAGGATACAATGAGCAGTTCTTC.

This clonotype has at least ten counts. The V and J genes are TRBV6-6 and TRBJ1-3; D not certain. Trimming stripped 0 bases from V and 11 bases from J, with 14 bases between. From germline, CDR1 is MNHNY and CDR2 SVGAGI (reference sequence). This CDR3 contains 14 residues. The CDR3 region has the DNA TGTGCCAGCAGTTACTCGATCCAGGCTAACGCCATATATTTT. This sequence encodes CASSYSIQANAIYF.

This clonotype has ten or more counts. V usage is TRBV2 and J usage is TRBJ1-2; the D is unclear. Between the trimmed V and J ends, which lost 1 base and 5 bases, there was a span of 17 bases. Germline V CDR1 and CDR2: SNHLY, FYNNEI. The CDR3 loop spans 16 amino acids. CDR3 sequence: CASSEGHGSLSYGYTF. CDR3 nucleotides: TGTGCCAGCAGTGAAGGTCACGGCAGCCTATCTTATGGCTACACCTTC.

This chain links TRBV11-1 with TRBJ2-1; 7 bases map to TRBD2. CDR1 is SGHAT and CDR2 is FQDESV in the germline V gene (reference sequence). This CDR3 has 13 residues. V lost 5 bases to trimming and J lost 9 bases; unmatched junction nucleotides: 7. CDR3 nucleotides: TGTGCCAGCAGCCCAGGTGGACTAGGTGAGCAGTTCTTC. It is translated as CASSPGGLGEQFF.

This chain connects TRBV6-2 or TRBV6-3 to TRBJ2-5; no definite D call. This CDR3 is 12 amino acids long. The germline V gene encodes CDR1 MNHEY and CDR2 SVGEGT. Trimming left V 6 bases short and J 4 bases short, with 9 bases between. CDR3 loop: CASSPERETQYF. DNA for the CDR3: TGTGCCAGCAGCCCCGAACGAGAGACCCAGTACTTC.

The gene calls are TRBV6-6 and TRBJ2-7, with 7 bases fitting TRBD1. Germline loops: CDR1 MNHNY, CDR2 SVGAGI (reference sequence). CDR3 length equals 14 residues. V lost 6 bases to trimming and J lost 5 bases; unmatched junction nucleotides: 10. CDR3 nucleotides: TGTGCCAGCAGGACAACGACAGGGATCGACGAGCAGTACTTC. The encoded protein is CASRTTTGIDEQYF.

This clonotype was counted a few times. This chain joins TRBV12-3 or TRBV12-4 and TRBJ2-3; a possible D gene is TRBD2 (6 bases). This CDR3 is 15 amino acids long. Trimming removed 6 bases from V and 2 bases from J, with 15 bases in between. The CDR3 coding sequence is TGTGCCAGCAGCGAAGCGGGCTTTAACACAGATACGCAGTATTTT. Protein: CASSEAGFNTDTQYF.

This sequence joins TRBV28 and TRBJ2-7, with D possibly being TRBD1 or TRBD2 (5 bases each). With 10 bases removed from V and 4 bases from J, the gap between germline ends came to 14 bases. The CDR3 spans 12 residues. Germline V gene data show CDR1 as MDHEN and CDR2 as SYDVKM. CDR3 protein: CATRGSRYEQYF. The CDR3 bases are TGTGCCACCCGGGGCTCGAGATACGAGCAGTACTTC. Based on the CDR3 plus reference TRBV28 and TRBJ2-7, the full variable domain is DVKVTQSSRYLVKRTGEKVFLECVQDMDHENMFWYRQDPGLGLRLIYFSYDVKMKEKGDIPEGYSVSREKKERFSLILESASTNQTSMYLCATRGSRYEQYFGPGTRLTVT.

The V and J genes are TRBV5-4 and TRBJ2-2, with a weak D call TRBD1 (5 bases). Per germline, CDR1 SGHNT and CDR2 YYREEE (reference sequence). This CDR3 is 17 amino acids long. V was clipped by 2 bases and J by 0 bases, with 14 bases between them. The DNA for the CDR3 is TGTGCCAGCAGCTTTGGCAGGGTATTACCGAACACCGGGGAGCTGTTTTTT. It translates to CASSFGRVLPNTGELFF.

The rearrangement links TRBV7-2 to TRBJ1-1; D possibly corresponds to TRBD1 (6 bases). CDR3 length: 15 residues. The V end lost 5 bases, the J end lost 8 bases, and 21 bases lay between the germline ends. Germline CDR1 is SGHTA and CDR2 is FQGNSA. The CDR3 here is CASSQGGLGSREAFF. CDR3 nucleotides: TGTGCCAGCAGCCAAGGGGGGCTTGGTAGTCGGGAAGCTTTCTTT.

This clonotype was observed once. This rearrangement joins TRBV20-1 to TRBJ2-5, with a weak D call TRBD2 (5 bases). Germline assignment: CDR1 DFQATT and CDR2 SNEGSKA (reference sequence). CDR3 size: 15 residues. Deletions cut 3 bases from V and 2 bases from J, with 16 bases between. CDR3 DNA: TGCAGTGCTAGTCCCCGGGAACCCACACAAGAGACCCAGTACTTC. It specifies CSASPREPTQETQYF.

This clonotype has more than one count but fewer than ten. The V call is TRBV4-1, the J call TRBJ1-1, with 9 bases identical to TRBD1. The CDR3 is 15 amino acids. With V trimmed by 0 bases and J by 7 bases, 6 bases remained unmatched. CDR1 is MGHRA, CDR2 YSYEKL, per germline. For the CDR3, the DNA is TGCGCCAGCAGCCAAGAAGGACAGGGGATCGATGAAGCTTTCTTT. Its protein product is CASSQEGQGIDEAFF.

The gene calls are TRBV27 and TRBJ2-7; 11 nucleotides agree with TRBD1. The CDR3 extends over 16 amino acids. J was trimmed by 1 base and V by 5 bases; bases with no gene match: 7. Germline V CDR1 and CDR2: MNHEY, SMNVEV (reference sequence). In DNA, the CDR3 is TGTGCCAGCAGTGCCTCCGGGACAGGGGGTTCCTACGAGCAGTACTTC. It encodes CASSASGTGGSYEQYF.

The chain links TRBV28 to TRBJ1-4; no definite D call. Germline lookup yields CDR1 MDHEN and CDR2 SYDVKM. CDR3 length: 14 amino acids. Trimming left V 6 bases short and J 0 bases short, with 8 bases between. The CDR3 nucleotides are TGTGCCAGCAGCCCGGTGTCAACTAATGAAAAACTGTTTTTT. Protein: CASSPVSTNEKLFF. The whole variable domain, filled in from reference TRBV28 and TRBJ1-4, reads DVKVTQSSRYLVKRTGEKVFLECVQDMDHENMFWYRQDPGLGLRLIYFSYDVKMKEKGDIPEGYSVSREKKERFSLILESASTNQTSMYLCASSPVSTNEKLFFGSGTQLSVL.

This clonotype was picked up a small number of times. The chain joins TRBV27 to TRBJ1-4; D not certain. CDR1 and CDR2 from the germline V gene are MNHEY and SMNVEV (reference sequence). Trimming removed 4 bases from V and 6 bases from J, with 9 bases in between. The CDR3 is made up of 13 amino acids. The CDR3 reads CASSSAGDEKLFF. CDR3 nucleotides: TGTGCCAGCAGTTCAGCTGGGGATGAAAAACTGTTTTTT.